Shown below are 14 T cell receptor beta chains from a single sample sequenced in a study of blood T cell repertoires in COVID-19. Generated by immunoSEQ multiplex PCR, the TCRdb table keeps only in-frame clones and is missing some. The sample has roughly 350,000 clones, about 89% seen once; the top ten hold 10%. Material: peripheral blood. These receptors were obtained from a woman aged 25-40 years with COVID-19, enrolled during active disease.

The gene calls are TRBV28 and TRBJ1-5; no clear D. The V gene lost 5 bases and the J gene lost 0 bases, with 8 bases spanning the gap. In germline, CDR1 is MDHEN, CDR2 SYDVKM. The CDR3 totals 14 residues. The CDR3, as DNA: TGTGCCAGCAGTGCGGGCCCTAGCAATCAGCCCCAGCATTTT. Residues: CASSAGPSNQPQHF.

The chain links TRBV28 to TRBJ2-7; TRBD2 matches 8 bases. V was pared by 1 base and J by 3 bases, with 5 bases of the junction left unmatched. CDR3 length: 15 amino acids. Germline V gives CDR1 MDHEN, CDR2 SYDVKM. The DNA of the CDR3 is TGTGCCAGCAGTTTATTCAAGCTAGCGGGCTACGAGCAGTACTTC. It codes for CASSLFKLAGYEQYF. Complete variable domain (other parts from reference TRBV28 and TRBJ2-7): DVKVTQSSRYLVKRTGEKVFLECVQDMDHENMFWYRQDPGLGLRLIYFSYDVKMKEKGDIPEGYSVSREKKERFSLILESASTNQTSMYLCASSLFKLAGYEQYFGPGTRLTVT.

Notes on this clone: The same CDR3 arises from other DNA sequences in this sample as well. The rearrangement joins TRBV5-1 to TRBJ2-3; D perhaps matches TRBD1 (6 bases). Germline lookup yields CDR1 SGHRS and CDR2 YFSETQ. V lost 4 bases and J 3 bases, leaving 12 bases between the germline ends. The CDR3 sequence is 14 residues long. Written as DNA, the CDR3 is TGCGCCAGCAGCAGAGGGGGACGTACAGATACGCAGTATTTT. Translating it yields CASSRGGRTDTQYF. Looking up the rest from reference TRBV5-1 and TRBJ2-3 gives the full variable domain: KAGVTQTPRYLIKTRGQQVTLSCSPISGHRSVSWYQQTPGQGLQFLFEYFSETQRNKGNFPGRFSGRQFSNSRSEMNVSTLELGDSALYLCASSRGGRTDTQYFGPGTRLTVL.

The chain uses TRBV14 and TRBJ1-6, with D unclear. CDR1 is SGHDN and CDR2 is FVKESK in the germline V gene. With 4 bases removed from V and 7 bases from J, the gap between germline ends came to 5 bases. This CDR3 region has 12 residues. This chain's CDR3 is CASSRTNSPLHF. For the CDR3, the DNA is TGTGCCAGCAGCCGAACAAATTCACCCCTCCACTTT.

A single count supports this clone. CDR3 nucleotide sequence: TGTGCCAGCAGTGAACTCCGCGGGGGGTCAGCCAAAAACATTCAGTACTTC. Its protein is CASSELRGGSAKNIQYF. The chain recombines TRBV6-1 with TRBJ2-4, with TRBD2 identical over 8 bases. The V segment lost 2 bases and the J segment 0 bases; nucleotides outside the gene matches: 6. This CDR3 spans 17 amino acids. The germline gives CDR1 MNHNS, CDR2 SASEGT.

The J gene is TRBJ2-7, the V gene TRBV27; 11 bases align to TRBD2. Trimming took 3 bases from V and 3 from J; bases not matched to a gene: 13. The CDR3 contains 18 residues. Germline CDR1 reads MNHEY; CDR2 reads SMNVEV (reference sequence). The chain's CDR3 is CASSFRSSGRPSGYEQYF. The CDR3 region has the DNA TGTGCCAGCAGTTTCAGGTCTAGCGGGAGGCCGTCAGGCTACGAGCAGTACTTC.

This chain links TRBV5-5 with TRBJ2-5; TRBD2 is a possible D gene (6 bases). Germline V lookup: CDR1 SGHKS, CDR2 YYEKEE (reference sequence). CDR3 length: 14 amino acids. Trimming stripped 0 bases from V and 5 bases from J, with 11 bases between. CDR3 residues: CASSLGRGRETQYF. In nucleotides, the CDR3 is TGTGCCAGCAGCTTGGGGAGGGGACGGGAGACCCAGTACTTC.

This rearrangement joins TRBV5-1 to TRBJ1-1, with TRBD1 matching over 10 bases. Germline-derived CDR1 and CDR2 are SGHRS and YFSETQ. V lost 2 bases, J lost 5 bases, and 12 bases stayed unmatched. The CDR3 contains 17 residues. CDR3 sequence (DNA): TGCGCCAGCAGCTTTAGGGACAGGGGAGGTGGTTCAACTGAAGCTTTCTTT. It codes for CASSFRDRGGGSTEAFF.

CDR3 DNA: TGTGCCAGCAGCTTAGCCGGACAGATACAAGAGACCCAGTACTTC. Translation gives CASSLAGQIQETQYF. The V and J genes are TRBV7-2 and TRBJ2-5; a weak D match, TRBD1 (6 bases). The V gene lost 0 bases and the J gene lost 2 bases, with 10 bases spanning the gap. This CDR3 spans 15 amino acids. Germline CDR1 SGHTA, CDR2 FQGNSA.

The CDR3 DNA sequence: TGCGCCAGCAGCTTGCAACAGGGGGTCGTAGATGAGCAGTTCTTC. Translated: CASSLQQGVVDEQFF. The chain links TRBV5-1 to TRBJ2-1; 8 bases are shared with TRBD1. V lost 1 base, J lost 8 bases, and 8 bases stayed unmatched. This CDR3 is 15 amino acids long. Germline CDR1 and CDR2: SGHRS and YFSETQ.

J is TRBJ1-2 and V is TRBV5-1; 9 bases align to TRBD1. Trimming removed 7 bases from V and 7 bases from J; junction bases left unmatched: 8. Germline assignment: CDR1 SGHRS and CDR2 YFSETQ. CDR3 length: 13 residues. CDR3 sequence: CASGTGSQVGYTF. In DNA, the CDR3 is TGCGCCAGCGGGACAGGGTCACAGGTTGGCTACACCTTC.

The gene calls are TRBV7-2 and TRBJ2-2, with 9 bases that match TRBD1. The CDR3 length is 16 residues. V lost 2 bases, J lost 7 bases, and 8 bases stayed unmatched. Looked up from germline, CDR1 is SGHTA and CDR2 is FQGNSA. CDR3 protein: CASSLLPTGGNGELFF. CDR3 in DNA: TGTGCCAGCAGCTTACTTCCGACAGGGGGAAACGGGGAGCTGTTTTTT.

The gene calls are TRBV5-5 and TRBJ1-4, with D hard to call. The CDR3 length is 13 residues. Looked up from germline, CDR1 is SGHKS and CDR2 is YYEKEE (reference sequence). Trimming took 1 base from V and 5 from J, leaving 6 bases between them. The CDR3 coding sequence is TGTGCCAGCAGCTTGATCGTCAATGAAAAACTGTTTTTT. This gives the protein CASSLIVNEKLFF.

This chain connects TRBV5-4 to TRBJ2-3; D is possibly TRBD2 (6 bases). V was trimmed by 0 bases and J by 3 bases, leaving 11 bases between them. The CDR3 is 15 residues long. Germline V lookup: CDR1 SGHNT, CDR2 YYREEE (reference sequence). The DNA of the CDR3 is TGTGCCAGCAGCTTGGAGCCTAGCGCAACAGATACGCAGTATTTT. Translation: CASSLEPSATDTQYF.